This TCR beta chain emerged from a study of blood T cell repertoires in COVID-19. The germline gives CDR1 SGHVS, CDR2 FNYEAQ. Unmatched junction bases numbered 10, after V lost 5 bases and J lost 4 bases. The CDR3 sequence is 15 residues long. As handled by the study authors: Estimates of nucleated cell counts were drawn from the amplification of reference gene primers. Using immunoSEQ multiplex PCR, the repertoire was profiled, and TCRdb retains in-frame clones only, with some absent. The V and J calls and clone size were taken over from that table, and D and trimming were inferred from the DNA. Here the sample spans over 120,000 clones, 88% being singletons.

J is TRBJ2-7 and V is TRBV7-6; TRBD2 aligns across 8 bases. Material for sequencing was peripheral blood. The clonotype originates from a man in his 70s with acute or convalescent COVID-19. The CDR3 protein is CASSPNGGVGYEQYF. CDR3 nucleotides: TGTGCCAGCAGCCCCAACGGGGGGGTTGGGTACGAGCAGTACTTC. Full variable domain (outside the CDR3, taken from reference TRBV7-6 and TRBJ2-7): GAGVSQSPRYKVTKRGQDVALRCDPISGHVSLYWYRQALGQGPEFLTYFNYEAQQDKSGLPNDRFSAERPEGSISTLTIQRTEQRDSAMYRCASSPNGGVGYEQYFGPGTRLTVT.